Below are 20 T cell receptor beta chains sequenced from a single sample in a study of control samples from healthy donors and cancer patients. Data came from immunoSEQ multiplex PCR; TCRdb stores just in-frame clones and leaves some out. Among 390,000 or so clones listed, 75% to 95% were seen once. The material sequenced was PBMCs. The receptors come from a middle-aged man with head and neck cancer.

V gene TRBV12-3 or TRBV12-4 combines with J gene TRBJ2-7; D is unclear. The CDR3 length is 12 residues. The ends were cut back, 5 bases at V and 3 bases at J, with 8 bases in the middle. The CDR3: CASSAQVYEQYF. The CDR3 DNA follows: TGTGCCAGCAGTGCCCAGGTCTACGAGCAGTACTTC.

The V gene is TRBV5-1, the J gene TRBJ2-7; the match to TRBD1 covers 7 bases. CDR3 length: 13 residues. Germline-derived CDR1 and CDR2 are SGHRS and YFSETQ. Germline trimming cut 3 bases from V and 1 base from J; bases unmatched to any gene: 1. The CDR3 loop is CASSWGQSYEQYF. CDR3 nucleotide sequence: TGCGCCAGCAGCTGGGGACAGTCCTACGAGCAGTACTTC.

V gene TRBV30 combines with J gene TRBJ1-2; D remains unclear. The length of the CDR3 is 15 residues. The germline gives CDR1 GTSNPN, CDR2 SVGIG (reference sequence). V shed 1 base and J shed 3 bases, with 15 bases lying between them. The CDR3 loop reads CAWSGSGQKYYGYTF. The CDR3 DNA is TGTGCCTGGAGTGGTAGCGGGCAAAAGTACTATGGCTACACCTTC.

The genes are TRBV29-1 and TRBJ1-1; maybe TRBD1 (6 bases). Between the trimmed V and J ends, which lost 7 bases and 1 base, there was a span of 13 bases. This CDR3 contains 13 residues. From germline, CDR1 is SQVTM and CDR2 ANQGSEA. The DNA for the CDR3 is TGCAGCGGAGAGTGGGGACAGAACACTGAAGCTTTCTTT. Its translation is CSGEWGQNTEAFF.

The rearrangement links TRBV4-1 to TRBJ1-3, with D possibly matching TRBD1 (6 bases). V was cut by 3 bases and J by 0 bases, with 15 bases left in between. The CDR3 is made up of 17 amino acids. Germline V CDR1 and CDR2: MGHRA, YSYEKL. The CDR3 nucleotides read TGCGCCAGCAGCCAGCGCGGGCGAGGGGGCTCTGGAAACACCATATATTTT. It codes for CASSQRGRGGSGNTIYF.

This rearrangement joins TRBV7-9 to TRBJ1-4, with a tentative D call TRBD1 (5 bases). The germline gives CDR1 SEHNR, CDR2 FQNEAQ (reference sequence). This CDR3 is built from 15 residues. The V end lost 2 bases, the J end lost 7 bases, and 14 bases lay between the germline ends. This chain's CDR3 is CASSLTGRVAEKLFF. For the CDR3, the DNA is TGTGCCAGCAGCTTAACGGGCAGGGTAGCTGAAAAACTGTTTTTT.

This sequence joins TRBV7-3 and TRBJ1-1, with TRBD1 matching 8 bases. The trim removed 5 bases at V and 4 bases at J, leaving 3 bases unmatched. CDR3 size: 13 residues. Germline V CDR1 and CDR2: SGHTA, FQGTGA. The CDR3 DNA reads TGTGCCAGCAGCCCAACAGGGGGCACTGAAGCTTTCTTT. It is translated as CASSPTGGTEAFF.

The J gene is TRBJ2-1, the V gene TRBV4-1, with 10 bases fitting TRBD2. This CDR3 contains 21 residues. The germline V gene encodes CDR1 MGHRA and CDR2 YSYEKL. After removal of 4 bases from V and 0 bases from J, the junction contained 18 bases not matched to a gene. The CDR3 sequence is CASSLQSAPGLAIPSYNEQFF. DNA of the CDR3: TGCGCCAGCAGCCTCCAATCGGCCCCGGGACTAGCGATCCCCTCCTACAATGAGCAGTTCTTC.

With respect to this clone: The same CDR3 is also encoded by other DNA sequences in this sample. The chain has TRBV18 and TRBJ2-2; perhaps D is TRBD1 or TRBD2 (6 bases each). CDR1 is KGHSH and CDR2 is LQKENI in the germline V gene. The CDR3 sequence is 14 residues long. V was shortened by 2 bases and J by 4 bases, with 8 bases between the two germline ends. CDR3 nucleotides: TGTGCCAGCTCACCAGGAGGGGGCACCGGGGAGCTGTTTTTT. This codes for CASSPGGGTGELFF.

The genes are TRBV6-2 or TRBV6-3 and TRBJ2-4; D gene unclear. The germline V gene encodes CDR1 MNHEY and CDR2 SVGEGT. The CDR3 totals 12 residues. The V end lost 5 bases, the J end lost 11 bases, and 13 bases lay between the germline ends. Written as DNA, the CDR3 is TGTGCCAGCAGTCCCAACTTGTCGGTTCAGTACTTC. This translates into CASSPNLSVQYF.

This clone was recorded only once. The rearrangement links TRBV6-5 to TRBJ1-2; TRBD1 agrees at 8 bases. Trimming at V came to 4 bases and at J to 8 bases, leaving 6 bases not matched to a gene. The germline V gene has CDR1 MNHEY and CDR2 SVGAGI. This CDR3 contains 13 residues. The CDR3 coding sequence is TGTGCCAGCAGTTGGTCAGGGGGCCTCGGCTACACCTTC. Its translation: CASSWSGGLGYTF.

This chain's CDR3 is CASSDTFKGGETQYF. The CDR3 nucleotides read TGTGCCAGCAGTGATACATTTAAGGGAGGCGAGACCCAGTACTTC. The V call is TRBV6-1, the J call TRBJ2-5, with D possibly being TRBD2 (6 bases). Trimming took 3 bases from V and 5 from J, leaving 16 bases between them. The CDR3 has 15 residues. The germline V gene encodes CDR1 MNHNS and CDR2 SASEGT.

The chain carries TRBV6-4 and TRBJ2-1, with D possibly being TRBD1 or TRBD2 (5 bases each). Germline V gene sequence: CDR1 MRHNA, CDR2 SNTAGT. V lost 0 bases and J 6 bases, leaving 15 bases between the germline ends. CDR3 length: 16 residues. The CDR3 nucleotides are TGTGCCAGCAGTGACTCGGGGCTAGCAACGAGCAATGAGCAGTTCTTC. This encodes CASSDSGLATSNEQFF.

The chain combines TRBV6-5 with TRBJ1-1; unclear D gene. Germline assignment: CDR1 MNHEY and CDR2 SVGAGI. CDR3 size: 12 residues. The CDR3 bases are TGTGCTGCCAGCAGGCTGAACACTGAAGCTTTCTTT. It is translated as CAASRLNTEAFF.

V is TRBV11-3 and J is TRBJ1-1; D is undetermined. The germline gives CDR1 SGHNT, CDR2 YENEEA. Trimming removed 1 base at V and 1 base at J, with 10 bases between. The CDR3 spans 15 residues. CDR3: CASSLGSQKNTEAFF. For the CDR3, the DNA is TGTGCCAGCAGCTTAGGTTCACAGAAGAACACTGAAGCTTTCTTT.

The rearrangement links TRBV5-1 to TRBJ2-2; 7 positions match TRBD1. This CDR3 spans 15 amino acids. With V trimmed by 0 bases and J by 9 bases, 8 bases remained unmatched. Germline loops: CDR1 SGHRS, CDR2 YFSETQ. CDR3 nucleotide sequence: TGCGCCAGCAGCTTGGAGACAGGGTGGACGTGGGAGCTGTTTTTT. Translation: CASSLETGWTWELFF.

In DNA form, the CDR3 reads TGTGCCAGCAGCAGCACGGCCGATGAAAAACTGTTTTTT. This sequence encodes CASSSTADEKLFF. This chain links TRBV9 with TRBJ1-4, with unresolved D. This CDR3 spans 13 amino acids. Trimming pared 4 bases from V and 6 bases from J, leaving 10 bases between. CDR1 is SGDLS and CDR2 is YYNGEE in the germline V gene.

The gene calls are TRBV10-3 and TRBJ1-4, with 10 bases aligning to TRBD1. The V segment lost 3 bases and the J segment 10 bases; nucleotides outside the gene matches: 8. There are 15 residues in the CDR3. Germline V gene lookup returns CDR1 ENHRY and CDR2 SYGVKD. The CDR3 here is CAISDAGQGWGKLFF. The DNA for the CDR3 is TGTGCCATCAGTGATGCGGGACAGGGGTGGGGAAAACTGTTTTTT.

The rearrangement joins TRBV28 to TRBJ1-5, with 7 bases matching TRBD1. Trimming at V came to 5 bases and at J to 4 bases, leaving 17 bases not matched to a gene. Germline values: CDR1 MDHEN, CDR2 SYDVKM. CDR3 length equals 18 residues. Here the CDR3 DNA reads TGTGCCAGCAGTCTACCCGGGAAAGGGACAGCCACTAATCAGCCCCAGCATTTT. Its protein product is CASSLPGKGTATNQPQHF.

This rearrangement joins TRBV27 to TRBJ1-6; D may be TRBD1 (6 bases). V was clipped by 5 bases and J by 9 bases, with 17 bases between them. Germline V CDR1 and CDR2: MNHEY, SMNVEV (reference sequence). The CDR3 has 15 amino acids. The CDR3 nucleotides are TGTGCCAGCAGTCTCCAACAGGGCCGGTTTTCACCCCTCCACTTT. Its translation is CASSLQQGRFSPLHF.